The 6 T cell receptor beta chains below come from one sample, sequenced in a study of T cell responses to AZD1222 COVID-19 vaccine. Produced via immunoSEQ multiplex PCR; TCRdb's table is partial and in-frame only. Of around 130,000 clones listed, around 87% are singletons. This specimen consisted of peripheral blood, obtained 28 days after the second AZD1222 dose. Every receptor here comes from an adult who received the AZD1222 COVID-19 vaccine.

The rearrangement links TRBV11-2 to TRBJ2-3, with 12 bases matching TRBD2. This CDR3 region has 18 residues. The V segment lost 0 bases and the J segment 4 bases; nucleotides outside the gene matches: 8. Germline CDR1 SGHAT, CDR2 FQNNGV. CDR3 residues: CASSLDRASGGVADTQYF. The CDR3 coding sequence is TGTGCCAGCAGCTTAGATCGGGCTAGCGGGGGGGTCGCAGATACGCAGTATTTT.

This clone was counted a few times. The chain couples TRBV21-1 to TRBJ1-4. TRBV21-1 is classified as a pseudogene. The CDR3 runs 17 residues. The CDR3 region is CASSKAIIRLACEKLFF. The CDR3 DNA reads as TGTGCCAGCAGCAAAGCGATAATCCGCCTAGCGTGTGAAAAACTGTTTTTT.

This chain links TRBV4-1 with TRBJ2-5, with 9 bases lining up with TRBD1. The CDR3 sequence is 15 residues long. CDR1 MGHRA and CDR2 YSYEKL come from the germline V gene. V lost 2 bases, J lost 5 bases, and 6 bases stayed unmatched. CDR3: CASSQPGTGWETQYF. The CDR3 coding sequence is TGCGCCAGCAGCCAACCCGGGACAGGGTGGGAGACCCAGTACTTC.

The CDR3 coding sequence is TGTGCCAGCAGCCAAGATCGGGACAGGGCTCGACGCTACACCTTC. It encodes CASSQDRDRARRYTF. This chain connects TRBV3-1 (or the pseudogene TRBV3-2) to TRBJ1-2, with 9 bases aligning to TRBD1. V was clipped by 0 bases and J by 9 bases; unmatched bases: 8. There are 15 residues in the CDR3. Germline V lookup: CDR1 LGHDT, CDR2 YNNKEL (reference sequence).

The J gene is TRBJ1-6, the V gene TRBV6-5; D may be TRBD1 (5 bases). The V end was cut by 7 bases, the J end by 8 bases, with 18 bases between. The CDR3 is 15 amino acids. The germline CDR1 and CDR2 sequences are MNHEY and SVGAGI. The CDR3 spells CASTSPQGRDSPLHF. CDR3 nucleotide sequence: TGTGCCAGCACTTCACCCCAGGGTAGGGATTCACCCCTCCACTTT.

The J gene is TRBJ1-4, the V gene TRBV11-2, with D unclear. In germline, CDR1 is SGHAT, CDR2 FQNNGV. The CDR3 contains 17 residues. Deletions cut 4 bases from V and 0 bases from J, with 15 bases between. The CDR3 region is CASSSLGRSTTNEKLFF. The CDR3 coding sequence is TGTGCCAGCAGCTCGCTCGGACGGTCCACAACTAATGAAAAACTGTTTTTT.